This T cell receptor beta chain emerged from a study of PD-1 blockade in classical Hodgkin lymphoma. The study, taken as a whole, reports: CD4+ but not CD8+ TCR diversity rose significantly by C4D1.

This table comes from immunoSEQ multiplex PCR, and its TCRdb copy is limited to in-frame clones, with some not included. The table shows around 46,000 clones, with 90% occurring only once. Time point specified: cycle 4 day 1 (C4D1), after 5 to 7 weeks of nivolumab. Each of the patients experienced relapse following autologous stem cell transplantation, and their brentuximab vedotin exposure differed. As regards this clone: Its antigen is still unknown.

The source of this sequence is a human donor with classical Hodgkin lymphoma. Here the sequenced sample was peripheral blood mononuclear cells (PBMCs), taken before the fourth cycle of nivolumab.

The CDR3 loop is CASSTPGLAYEQYF. CDR3 DNA: TGTGCCAGTAGCACTCCGGGACTAGCATACGAGCAGTACTTC. The chain recombines TRBV19 with TRBJ2-7; 9 bases fit TRBD2. J gave up 4 bases and V 6 bases, and 7 bases lay outside the gene matches. This CDR3 is 14 amino acids long. The V gene's germline CDR1 is LNHDA and CDR2 SQIVND (reference sequence).